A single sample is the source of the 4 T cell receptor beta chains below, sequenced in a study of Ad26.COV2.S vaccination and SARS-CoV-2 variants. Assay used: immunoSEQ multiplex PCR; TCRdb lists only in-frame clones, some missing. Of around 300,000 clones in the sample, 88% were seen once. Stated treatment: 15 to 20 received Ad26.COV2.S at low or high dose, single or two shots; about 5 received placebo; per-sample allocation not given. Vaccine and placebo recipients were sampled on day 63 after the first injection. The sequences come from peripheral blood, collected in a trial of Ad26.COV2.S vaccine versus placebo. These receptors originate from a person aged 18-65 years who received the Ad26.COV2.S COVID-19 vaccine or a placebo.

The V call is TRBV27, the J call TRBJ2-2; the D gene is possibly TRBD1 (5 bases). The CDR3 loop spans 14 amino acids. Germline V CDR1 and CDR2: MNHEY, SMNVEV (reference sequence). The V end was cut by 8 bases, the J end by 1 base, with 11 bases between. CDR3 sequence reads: CASATALNTGELFF. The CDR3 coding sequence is TGTGCCAGCGCGACAGCTTTGAACACCGGGGAGCTGTTTTTT.

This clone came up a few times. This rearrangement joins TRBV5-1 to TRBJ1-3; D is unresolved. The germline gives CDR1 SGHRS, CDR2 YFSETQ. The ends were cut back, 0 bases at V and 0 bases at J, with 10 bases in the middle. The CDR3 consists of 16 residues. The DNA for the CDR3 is TGCGCCAGCAGCTTGGAGGTGGTAGGCTCTGGAAACACCATATATTTT. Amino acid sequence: CASSLEVVGSGNTIYF. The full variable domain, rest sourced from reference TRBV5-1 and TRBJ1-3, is KAGVTQTPRYLIKTRGQQVTLSCSPISGHRSVSWYQQTPGQGLQFLFEYFSETQRNKGNFPGRFSGRQFSNSRSEMNVSTLELGDSALYLCASSLEVVGSGNTIYFGEGSWLTVV.

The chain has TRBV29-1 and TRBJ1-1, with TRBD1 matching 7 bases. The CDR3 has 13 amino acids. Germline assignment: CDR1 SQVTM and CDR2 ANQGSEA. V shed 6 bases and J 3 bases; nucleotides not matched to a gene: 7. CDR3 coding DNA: TGCAGCGTGGGAAACAGGGGAGACACTGAAGCTTTCTTT. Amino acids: CSVGNRGDTEAFF.

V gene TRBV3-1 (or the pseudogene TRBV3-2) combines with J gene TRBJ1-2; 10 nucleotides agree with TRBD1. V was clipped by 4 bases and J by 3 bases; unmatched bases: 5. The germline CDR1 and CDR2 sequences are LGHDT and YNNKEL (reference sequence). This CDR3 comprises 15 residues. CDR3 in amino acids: CASSPTGGGDYGYTF. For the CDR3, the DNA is TGTGCCAGCAGCCCGACAGGGGGCGGAGACTATGGCTACACCTTC.